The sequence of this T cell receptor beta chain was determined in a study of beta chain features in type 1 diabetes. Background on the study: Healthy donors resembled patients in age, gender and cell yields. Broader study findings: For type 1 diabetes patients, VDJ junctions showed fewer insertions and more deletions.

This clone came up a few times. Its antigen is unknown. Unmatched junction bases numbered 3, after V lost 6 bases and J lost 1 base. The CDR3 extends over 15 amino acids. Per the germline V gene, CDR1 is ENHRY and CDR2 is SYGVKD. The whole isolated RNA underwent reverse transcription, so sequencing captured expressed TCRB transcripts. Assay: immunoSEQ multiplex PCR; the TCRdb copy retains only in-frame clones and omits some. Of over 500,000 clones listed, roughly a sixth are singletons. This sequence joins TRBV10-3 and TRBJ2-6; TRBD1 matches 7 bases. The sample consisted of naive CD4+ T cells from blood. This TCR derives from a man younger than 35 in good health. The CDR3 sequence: CAISMTGSGANVLTF. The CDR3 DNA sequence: TGTGCCATCAGCATGACAGGGTCTGGGGCCAACGTCCTGACTTTC.